These T cell receptor beta chains were read from a single sample in a study of cytomegalovirus exposure and HLA in healthy donors. Only in-frame clones appear in the TCRdb table, and some are missing; sequencing was by immunoSEQ multiplex PCR. In the table there are 120,000 to 150,000 clones, about 78% of which are singletons. The sequenced sample consisted of PBMCs. These receptors came from a man aged 40-49 years in good health and CMV-seropositive. Each CDR3 is given with its conserved first and last residue. A D gene is named only where the DNA matches it firmly. Rows give clone size only sometimes, using once, few, many, or a class for an expanded clone.

>TRBJ2-7|TRBV10-2|TRBD2|once
CASLAGPSYQQYF
TGCGCCAGTCTAGCGGGCCCGTCTTATCAGCAGTACTTC
>TRBJ2-1|TRBV4-3|-|-
CASSQDGGGTYNEQFF
TGCGCCAGCAGCCAAGACGGTGGGGGGACCTACAATGAGCAGTTCTTC
>TRBJ1-1|TRBV7-8|-|-
CASSRPDRNTEAFF
TGTGCCAGCAGCCGACCTGACAGGAACACTGAAGCTTTCTTT
>TRBJ2-2|TRBV7-2|-|-
CASSLFAGELFF
TGTGCCAGCAGCTTATTCGCCGGGGAGCTGTTTTTT
>TRBJ2-7|TRBV9|-|-
CASSAWEVSYEQYF
TGTGCCAGCAGCGCTTGGGAGGTTTCCTACGAGCAGTACTTC
>TRBJ2-7|TRBV27|TRBD1|once
CASSLSPLGQGVSYEQYF
TGTGCCAGCAGTTTATCCCCGTTGGGACAGGGCGTCTCCTACGAGCAGTACTTC
>TRBJ1-1|TRBV7-9|-|-
CASSLLGAETEAFF
TGTGCCAGCAGCTTACTGGGGGCGGAAACTGAAGCTTTCTTT
>TRBJ1-5|TRBV27|-|-
CASSLYRNLNQPQHF
TGTGCCAGCAGTTTGTATAGAAACCTCAATCAGCCCCAGCATTTT
>TRBJ1-1|TRBV18|TRBD1|-
CASSPLRQGADTEAFF
TGTGCCAGCTCACCGCTGCGACAGGGGGCCGACACTGAAGCTTTCTTT
>TRBJ2-7|TRBV5-5|-|few
CASSGDTVGNEQYF
TGTGCCAGCAGCGGGGACACCGTCGGGAACGAGCAGTACTTC
>TRBJ2-7|TRBV7-6|TRBD2|-
CASSPGLDSYEQYF
TGTGCCAGCAGCCCGGGACTAGACTCCTACGAGCAGTACTTC
>TRBJ1-1|TRBV7-6|-|few
CASSKRALNTEAFF
TGTGCCAGCAGCAAGAGGGCCTTGAACACTGAAGCTTTCTTT
>TRBJ1-1|TRBV5-1|TRBD1|-
CASSLVRGLNTEAFF
TGCGCCAGCAGCTTGGTCAGGGGGTTAAACACTGAAGCTTTCTTT
>TRBJ2-7|TRBV29-1|TRBD1|-
CSVGGTGGNYEQYF
TGCAGCGTGGGAGGGACAGGGGGGAACTACGAGCAGTACTTC
>TRBJ2-5|TRBV5-4|-|-
CASSARDSGETQYF
TGTGCCAGCAGCGCCCGGGACTCCGGAGAGACCCAGTACTTC
>TRBJ2-5|TRBV5-1|-|-
CASSLDRNSGQETQYF
TGCGCCAGCAGCTTGGACCGTAATAGCGGACAAGAGACCCAGTACTTC
>TRBJ1-5|TRBV28|TRBD1|-
CASSPIETTGLRFRPQHF
TGTGCCAGCAGTCCCATTGAGACGACAGGGCTAAGATTTCGGCCCCAGCATTTT
>TRBJ2-5|TRBV10-3|-|-
CAISEGSPHRVETQYF
TGTGCCATCAGTGAAGGATCCCCCCACAGGGTGGAGACCCAGTACTTC
>TRBJ2-5|TRBV7-9|-|-
CASSPDTQETQYF
TGTGCCAGCAGCCCTGACACCCAAGAGACCCAGTACTTC
>TRBJ1-1|TRBV27|TRBD1|few
CASSLRGLNTEAFF
TGCGCCAGCAGCCTCAGGGGGTTGAACACTGAAGCTTTCTTT
>TRBJ2-1|TRBV6-5|TRBD1|-
CASRTGVGNEQFF
TGTGCCAGCAGGACAGGGGTCGGCAATGAGCAGTTCTTC
>TRBJ2-7|TRBV6-1|TRBD1|-
CASSEGRGDRASYEQYF
TGTGCCAGCAGTGAAGGTAGAGGGGACAGGGCCTCCTACGAGCAGTACTTC
>TRBJ1-1|TRBV2|-|-
CASSGTGTAVTEAFF
TGTGCCAGCAGTGGCACAGGCACGGCGGTCACTGAAGCTTTCTTT
>TRBJ1-5|TRBV28|-|-
CASRGRGGIPSNQPQHF
TGTGCCAGCAGGGGCAGGGGCGGAATACCTAGCAATCAGCCCCAGCATTTT
>TRBJ1-6|TRBV28|-|-
CASSHARGSYNSPLHF
TGTGCCAGCAGTCATGCCCGCGGGTCCTATAATTCACCCCTCCACTTT
>TRBJ2-5|TRBV5-1|-|-
CASGLLAGPQETQYF
TGCGCCAGCGGACTACTAGCAGGCCCTCAAGAGACCCAGTACTTC
>TRBJ2-7|TRBV2|TRBD1|-
CASSTGQGVYEQYF
TGTGCCAGCAGTACGGGACAGGGGGTTTACGAGCAGTACTTC
>TRBJ2-7|TRBV7-8|TRBD2|-
CASSFGGEAYEQYF
TGTGCCAGCAGCTTCGGGGGGGAGGCCTACGAGCAGTACTTC
>TRBJ2-1|TRBV18|TRBD2|-
CASSRDQAGRDEQFF
TGTGCCAGCTCACGCGACCAAGCGGGGAGAGATGAGCAGTTCTTC
>TRBJ1-2|TRBV7-2|-|once
CASSLGAGYRYGYTF
TGTGCCAGCAGCTTAGGGGCAGGGTATAGATATGGCTACACCTTC
>TRBJ2-3|TRBV5-1|-|-
CASSLGRTGTSTDTQYF
TGCGCCAGCAGCTTGGGACGTACAGGGACGAGCACAGATACGCAGTATTTT
>TRBJ2-7|TRBV4-2|-|-
CASSQEQVGSYEQYF
TGTGCCAGCAGCCAAGAACAGGTGGGGTCCTACGAGCAGTACTTC
>TRBJ2-7|TRBV9|TRBD2|once
CASSANIAGGYYEQYF
TGTGCCAGCAGCGCCAATATCGCGGGAGGATATTACGAGCAGTACTTC
>TRBJ2-5|TRBV6-5|TRBD1|few
CASSYWGQGKETQYF
TGTGCCAGCAGTTACTGGGGACAGGGGAAAGAGACCCAGTACTTC
>TRBJ1-4|TRBV13|-|-
CASSLGSAGNEKLFF
TGTGCCAGCAGCTTAGGGAGCGCAGGGAATGAAAAACTGTTTTTT
>TRBJ2-3|TRBV7-2|TRBD2|few
CASRGLAGRTDTQYF
TGTGCCAGCAGGGGGCTAGCGGGACGCACAGATACGCAGTATTTT
>TRBJ1-1|TRBV7-8|-|-
CASSLAGGSDTEAFF
TGTGCCAGCAGCTTAGCGGGGGGGTCGGACACTGAAGCTTTCTTT
>TRBJ1-2|TRBV5-1|TRBD1|-
CASSPQMGDATGVYGYTF
TGCGCCAGCAGCCCCCAGATGGGTGACGCGACAGGGGTCTATGGCTACACCTTC
>TRBJ2-7|TRBV6-1|-|-
CASSYQGQYEQYF
TGTGCCAGCAGTTATCAGGGCCAGTACGAGCAGTACTTC
>TRBJ2-2|TRBV25-1|-|few
CASSVTSTGELFF
TGTGCCAGCAGTGTAACGAGCACCGGGGAGCTGTTTTTT
>TRBJ1-5|TRBV4-3|-|once
CASSPGNNGVQPQHF
TGCGCCAGCAGTCCTGGGAACAACGGGGTCCAGCCCCAGCATTTT
>TRBJ1-1|TRBV18|TRBD1|-
CASSPRTGRNTEAFF
TGTGCCAGCTCACCGCGGACAGGTCGGAACACTGAAGCTTTCTTT
>TRBJ2-3|TRBV9|-|once
CASSVDYRDTQYF
TGTGCCAGCAGCGTAGACTATCGAGATACGCAGTATTTT
>TRBJ2-7|TRBV19|TRBD1|-
CASSISPGGQGAHEQYF
TGTGCCAGTAGTATTTCGCCGGGGGGACAGGGGGCCCACGAGCAGTACTTC
>TRBJ1-4|TRBV2|TRBD1|-
CASSKRTGANEKLFF
TGTGCCAGCAGTAAGCGAACAGGGGCCAACGAAAAACTGTTTTTT
>TRBJ2-1|TRBV11-3|TRBD2|-
CASSLEGLAGDEQFF
TGTGCCAGCAGCTTAGAAGGACTAGCGGGAGATGAGCAGTTCTTC
>TRBJ2-5|TRBV10-2|TRBD1|-
CASNRQGEETQYF
TGCGCCAGCAATAGACAGGGGGAAGAGACCCAGTACTTC
>TRBJ1-2|TRBV5-6|-|-
CASSSYGGGNPNYGYTF
TGTGCCAGCAGCTCCTATGGGGGGGGAAACCCTAACTATGGCTACACCTTC
>TRBJ2-1|TRBV27|TRBD2|once
CASSLQSSGRGEQFF
TGTGCCAGCAGTTTGCAGAGTAGCGGGCGAGGGGAGCAGTTCTTC
>TRBJ2-7|TRBV6-5|TRBD1|-
CASSHPGQGWYEQYF
TGTGCCAGCAGCCATCCCGGACAGGGGTGGTACGAGCAGTACTTC
>TRBJ2-5|TRBV5-1|-|-
CASSLGGNGQKETQYF
TGCGCCAGCAGCTTGGGAGGGAACGGCCAGAAAGAGACCCAGTACTTC